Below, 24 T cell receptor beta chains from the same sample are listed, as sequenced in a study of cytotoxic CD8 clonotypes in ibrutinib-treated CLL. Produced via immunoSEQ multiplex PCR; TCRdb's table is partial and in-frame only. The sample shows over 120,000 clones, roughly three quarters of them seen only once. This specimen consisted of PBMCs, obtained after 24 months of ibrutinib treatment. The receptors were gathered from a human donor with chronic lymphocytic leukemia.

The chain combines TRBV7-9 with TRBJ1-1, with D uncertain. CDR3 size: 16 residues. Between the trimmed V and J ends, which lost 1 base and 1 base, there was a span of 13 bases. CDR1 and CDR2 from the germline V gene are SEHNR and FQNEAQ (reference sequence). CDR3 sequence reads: CASSLGVGEGNTEAFF. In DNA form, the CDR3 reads TGTGCCAGCAGCTTAGGGGTCGGGGAGGGGAACACTGAAGCTTTCTTT.

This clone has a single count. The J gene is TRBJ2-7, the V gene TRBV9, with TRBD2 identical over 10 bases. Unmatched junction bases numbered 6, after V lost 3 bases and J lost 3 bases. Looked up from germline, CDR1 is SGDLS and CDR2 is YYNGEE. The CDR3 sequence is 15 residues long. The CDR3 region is CASSAQRTSGYEQYF. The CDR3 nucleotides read TGTGCCAGCAGCGCACAACGGACTAGCGGCTACGAGCAGTACTTC. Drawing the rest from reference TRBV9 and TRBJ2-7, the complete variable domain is DSGVTQTPKHLITATGQRVTLRCSPRSGDLSVYWYQQSLDQGLQFLIQYYNGEERAKGNILERFSAQQFPDLHSELNLSSLELGDSALYFCASSAQRTSGYEQYFGPGTRLTVT.

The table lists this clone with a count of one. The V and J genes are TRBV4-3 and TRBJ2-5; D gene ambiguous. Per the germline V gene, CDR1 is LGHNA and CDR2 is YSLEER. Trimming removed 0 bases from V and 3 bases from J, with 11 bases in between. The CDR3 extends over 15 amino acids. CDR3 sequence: CASSQESSGEETQYF. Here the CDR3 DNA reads TGCGCCAGCAGCCAAGAAAGTAGTGGGGAAGAGACCCAGTACTTC.

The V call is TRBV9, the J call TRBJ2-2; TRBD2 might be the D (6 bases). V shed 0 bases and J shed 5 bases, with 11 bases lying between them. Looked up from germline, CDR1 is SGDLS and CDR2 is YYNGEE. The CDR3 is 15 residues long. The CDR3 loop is CASSVVAGRTGELFF. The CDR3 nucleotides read TGTGCCAGCAGCGTAGTTGCGGGGCGTACCGGGGAGCTGTTTTTT.

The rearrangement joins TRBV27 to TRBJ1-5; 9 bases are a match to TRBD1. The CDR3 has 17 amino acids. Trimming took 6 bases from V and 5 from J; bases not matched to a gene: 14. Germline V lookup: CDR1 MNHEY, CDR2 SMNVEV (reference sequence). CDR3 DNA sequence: TGTGCCAGCAGCCCCCTGCCCCCGAGACAGGGGGATCAGCCCCAGCATTTT. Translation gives CASSPLPPRQGDQPQHF.

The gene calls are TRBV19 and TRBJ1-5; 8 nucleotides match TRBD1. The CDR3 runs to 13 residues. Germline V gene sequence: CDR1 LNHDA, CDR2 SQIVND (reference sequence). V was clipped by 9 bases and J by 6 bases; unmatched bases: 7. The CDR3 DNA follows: TGTGCCAGGGGGCAGGGGGCGAGTCAGCCCCAGCATTTT. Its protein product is CARGQGASQPQHF.

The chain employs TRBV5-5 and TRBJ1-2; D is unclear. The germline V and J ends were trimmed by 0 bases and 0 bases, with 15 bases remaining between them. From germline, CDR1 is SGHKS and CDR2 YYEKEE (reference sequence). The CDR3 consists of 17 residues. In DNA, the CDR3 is TGTGCCAGCAGCTTGGGGTATGGGAAACTCACTAACTATGGCTACACCTTC. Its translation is CASSLGYGKLTNYGYTF.

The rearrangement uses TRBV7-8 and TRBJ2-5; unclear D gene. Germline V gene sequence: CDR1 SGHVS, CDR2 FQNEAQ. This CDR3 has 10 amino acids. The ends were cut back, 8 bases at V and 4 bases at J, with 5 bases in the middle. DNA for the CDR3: TGTGCCAGCTCAAGAGAGACCCAGTACTTC. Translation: CASSRETQYF.

The CDR3 here is CASSSLPGVAGVGEQFF. Here the CDR3 DNA reads TGTGCCAGCAGCTCCCTCCCGGGAGTAGCGGGAGTCGGGGAGCAGTTCTTC. The J gene is TRBJ2-1, the V gene TRBV7-8, with 9 nucleotides matching TRBD2. CDR3 length equals 17 residues. V shed 4 bases, J shed 10 bases, and the junction held 17 bases outside the gene matches. Germline CDR1 reads SGHVS; CDR2 reads FQNEAQ.

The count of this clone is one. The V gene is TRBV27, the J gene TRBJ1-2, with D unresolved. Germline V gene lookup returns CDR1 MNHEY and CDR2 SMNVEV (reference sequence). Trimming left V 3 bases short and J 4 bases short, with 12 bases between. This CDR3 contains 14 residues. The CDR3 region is CASSLSGFGYGYTF. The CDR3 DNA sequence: TGTGCCAGCAGTTTGTCAGGTTTTGGCTATGGCTACACCTTC.

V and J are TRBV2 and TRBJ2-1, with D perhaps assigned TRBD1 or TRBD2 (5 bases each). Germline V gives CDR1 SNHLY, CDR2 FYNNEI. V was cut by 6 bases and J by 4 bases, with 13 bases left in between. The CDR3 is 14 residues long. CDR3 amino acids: CASRDGTAYNEQFF. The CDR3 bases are TGTGCCAGCAGGGACGGGACCGCTTACAATGAGCAGTTCTTC.

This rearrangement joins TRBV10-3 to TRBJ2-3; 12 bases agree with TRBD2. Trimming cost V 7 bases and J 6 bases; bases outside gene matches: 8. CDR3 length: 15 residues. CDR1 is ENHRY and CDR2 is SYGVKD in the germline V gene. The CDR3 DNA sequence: TGTGCCATCACCCCTAGCGGGGGGGCTGGGGATACGCAGTATTTT. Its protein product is CAITPSGGAGDTQYF.

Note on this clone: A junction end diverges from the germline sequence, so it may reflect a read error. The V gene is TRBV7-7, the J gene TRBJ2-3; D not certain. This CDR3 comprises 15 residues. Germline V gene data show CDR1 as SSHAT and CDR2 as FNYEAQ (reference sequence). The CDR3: CASSLGQPGTDTQYF. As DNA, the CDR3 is TGTGCTAGCAGCTTAGGCCAGCCCGGTACAGATACGCAGTATTTT.

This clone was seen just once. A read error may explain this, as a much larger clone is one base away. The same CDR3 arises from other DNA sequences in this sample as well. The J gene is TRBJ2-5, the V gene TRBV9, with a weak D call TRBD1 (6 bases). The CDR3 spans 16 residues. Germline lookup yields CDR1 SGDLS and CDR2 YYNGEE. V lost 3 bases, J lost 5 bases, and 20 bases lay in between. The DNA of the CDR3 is TGTGCCAGCAGCGCCCGTTGGGGGCGCGGGTTGGAGACCCAGTACTTC. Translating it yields CASSARWGRGLETQYF. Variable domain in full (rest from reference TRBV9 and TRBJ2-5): DSGVTQTPKHLITATGQRVTLRCSPRSGDLSVYWYQQSLDQGLQFLIQYYNGEERAKGNILERFSAQQFPDLHSELNLSSLELGDSALYFCASSARWGRGLETQYFGPGTRLLVL.

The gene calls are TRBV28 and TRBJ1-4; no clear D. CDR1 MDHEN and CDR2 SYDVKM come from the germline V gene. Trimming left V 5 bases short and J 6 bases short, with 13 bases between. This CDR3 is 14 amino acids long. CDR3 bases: TGTGCCAGCAGTCCCTCGGACGGTTATGAAAAACTGTTTTTT. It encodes CASSPSDGYEKLFF.

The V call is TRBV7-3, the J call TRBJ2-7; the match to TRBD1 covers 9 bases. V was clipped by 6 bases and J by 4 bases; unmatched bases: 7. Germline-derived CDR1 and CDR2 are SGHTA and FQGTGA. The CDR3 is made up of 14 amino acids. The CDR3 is CASRGAQGAYEQYF. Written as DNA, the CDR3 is TGTGCCAGCAGGGGGGCACAGGGGGCGTACGAGCAGTACTTC.

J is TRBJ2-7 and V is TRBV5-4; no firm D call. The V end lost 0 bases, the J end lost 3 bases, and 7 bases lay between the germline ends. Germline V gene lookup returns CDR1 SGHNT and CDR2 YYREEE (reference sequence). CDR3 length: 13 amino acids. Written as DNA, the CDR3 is TGTGCCAGCAGCTTGGGTTCATACTACGAGCAGTACTTC. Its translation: CASSLGSYYEQYF.

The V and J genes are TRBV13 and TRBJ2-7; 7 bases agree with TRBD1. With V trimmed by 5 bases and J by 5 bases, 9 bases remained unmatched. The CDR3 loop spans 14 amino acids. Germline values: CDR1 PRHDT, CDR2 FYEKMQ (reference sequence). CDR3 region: CASSPDRVVNEQYF. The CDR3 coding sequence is TGTGCCAGCAGCCCCGACAGGGTGGTAAACGAGCAGTACTTC. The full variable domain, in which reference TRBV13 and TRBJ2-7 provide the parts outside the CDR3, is AAGVIQSPRHLIKEKRETATLKCYPIPRHDTVYWYQQGPGQDPQFLISFYEKMQSDKGSIPDRFSAQQFSDYHSELNMSSLELGDSALYFCASSPDRVVNEQYFGPGTRLTVT.

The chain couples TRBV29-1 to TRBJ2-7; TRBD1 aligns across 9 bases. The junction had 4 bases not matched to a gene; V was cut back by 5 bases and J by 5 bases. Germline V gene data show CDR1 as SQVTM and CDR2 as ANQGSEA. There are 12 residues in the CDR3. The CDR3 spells CSVLGTGNEQYF. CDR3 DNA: TGCAGCGTTTTAGGGACAGGGAACGAGCAGTACTTC.

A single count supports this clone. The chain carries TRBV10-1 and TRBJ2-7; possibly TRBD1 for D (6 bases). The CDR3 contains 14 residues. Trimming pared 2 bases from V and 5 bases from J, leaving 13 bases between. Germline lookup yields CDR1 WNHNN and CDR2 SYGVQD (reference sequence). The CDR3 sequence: CASSEGRGGHEQYF. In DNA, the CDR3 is TGCGCCAGCAGTGAGGGCAGGGGCGGCCACGAGCAGTACTTC.

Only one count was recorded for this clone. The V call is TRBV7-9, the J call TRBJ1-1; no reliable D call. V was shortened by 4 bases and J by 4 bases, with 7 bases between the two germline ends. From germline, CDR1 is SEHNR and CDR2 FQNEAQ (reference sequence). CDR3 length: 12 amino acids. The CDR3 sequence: CASSSGPTEAFF. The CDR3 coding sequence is TGTGCCAGCAGCTCTGGGCCCACTGAAGCTTTCTTT.

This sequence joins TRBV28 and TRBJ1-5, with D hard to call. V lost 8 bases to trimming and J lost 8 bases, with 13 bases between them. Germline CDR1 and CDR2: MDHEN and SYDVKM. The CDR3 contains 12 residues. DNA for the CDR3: TGTGCCAGCGGCCCGCTGACCGAGCCCCAGCATTTT. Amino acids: CASGPLTEPQHF.

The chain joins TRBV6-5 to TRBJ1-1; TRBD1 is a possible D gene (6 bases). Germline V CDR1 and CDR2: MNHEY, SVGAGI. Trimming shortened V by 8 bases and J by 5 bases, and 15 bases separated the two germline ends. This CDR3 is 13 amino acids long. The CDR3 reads CASRRGRETEAFF. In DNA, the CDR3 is TGTGCCAGCCGCCGGGGGCGGGAGACTGAAGCTTTCTTT.

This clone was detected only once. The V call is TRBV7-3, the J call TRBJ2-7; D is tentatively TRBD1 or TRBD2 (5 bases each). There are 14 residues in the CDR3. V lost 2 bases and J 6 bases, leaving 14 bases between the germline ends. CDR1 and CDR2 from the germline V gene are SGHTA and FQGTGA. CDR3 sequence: CASSLGTGSPEQYF. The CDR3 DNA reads TGTGCCAGCAGCTTAGGGACGGGGAGCCCCGAGCAGTACTTC.